The 27 T cell receptor beta chains below come from one sample, sequenced in a study of siplizumab effects on memory and regulatory T cells. Method: immunoSEQ multiplex PCR; TCRdb's copy keeps in-frame clones and lacks some. The table shows 95,000 to 130,000 clones, with around 94% occurring only once. Sequenced: non-Treg CD4+ T cells sorted from blood. The receptor source for this set is a human donor in good health.

The chain employs TRBV30 and TRBJ2-6, with 8 bases lining up with TRBD1. Germline V gene lookup returns CDR1 GTSNPN and CDR2 SVGIG (reference sequence). With 0 bases clipped from V and 0 bases from J, the junction kept 7 bases outside the gene matches. This CDR3 has 18 amino acids. The CDR3 reads CAWSVRDRHVSGANVLTF. The CDR3, as DNA: TGTGCCTGGAGTGTTAGGGACAGGCACGTCTCTGGGGCCAACGTCCTGACTTTC.

The chain uses TRBV5-4 and TRBJ2-1; the D gene is possibly TRBD2 (5 bases). The germline gives CDR1 SGHNT, CDR2 YYREEE (reference sequence). Trimming left V 6 bases short and J 3 bases short, with 16 bases between. CDR3 length equals 15 residues. The CDR3 here is CASIPGPGDYNEQFF. As DNA, the CDR3 is TGTGCCAGCATCCCTGGTCCCGGGGACTACAATGAGCAGTTCTTC.

This rearrangement joins TRBV6-5 to TRBJ1-1; D is unresolved. The CDR3 contains 13 residues. Germline V CDR1 and CDR2: MNHEY, SVGAGI. The V end was cut by 5 bases, the J end by 6 bases, with 13 bases between. The CDR3 sequence is CASSIQIRAEAFF. The CDR3 nucleotides read TGTGCCAGCAGTATACAAATACGAGCTGAAGCTTTCTTT.

V is TRBV19 and J is TRBJ2-3, with D perhaps TRBD1 or TRBD2 (6 bases each). V dropped 6 bases and J dropped 6 bases, with 22 bases sitting between them. CDR3 length: 16 amino acids. CDR1 and CDR2 (germline): LNHDA, SQIVND (reference sequence). Here the CDR3 reads CASRDRGAAWTDTQYF. In DNA form, the CDR3 reads TGTGCCAGTAGAGATAGGGGGGCGGCGTGGACGGATACGCAGTATTTT.

This sequence joins TRBV6-5 and TRBJ2-7; D is perhaps TRBD2 (6 bases). The germline gives CDR1 MNHEY, CDR2 SVGAGI. The V and J ends lost 2 bases and 5 bases respectively, with 16 bases between them. The CDR3 runs to 15 residues. The CDR3 is CASSYRRDGGNEQYF. CDR3 nucleotides: TGTGCCAGCAGTTACCGGCGGGACGGAGGGAACGAGCAGTACTTC.

The chain carries TRBV19 and TRBJ1-4; D gene unclear. The length of the CDR3 is 16 residues. The germline V gene has CDR1 LNHDA and CDR2 SQIVND (reference sequence). Trimming stripped 1 base from V and 5 bases from J, with 14 bases between. CDR3 sequence: CASSIVNGRVNEKLFF. CDR3 bases: TGTGCCAGTAGTATAGTCAATGGGAGAGTCAATGAAAAACTGTTTTTT. The entire variable domain, with the rest obtained from reference TRBV19 and TRBJ1-4, is as follows: DGGITQSPKYLFRKEGQNVTLSCEQNLNHDAMYWYRQDPGQGLRLIYYSQIVNDFQKGDIAEGYSVSREKKESFPLTVTSAQKNPTAFYLCASSIVNGRVNEKLFFGSGTQLSVL.

This chain links TRBV27 with TRBJ2-3; D could derive from TRBD1 or TRBD2 (5 bases each). CDR3 length: 15 amino acids. CDR1 and CDR2 from the germline V gene are MNHEY and SMNVEV (reference sequence). The V and J ends lost 1 base and 0 bases respectively, with 8 bases between them. CDR3 sequence (DNA): TGTGCCAGCAGTTTATTGGGACGGAGCACAGATACGCAGTATTTT. Protein sequence: CASSLLGRSTDTQYF.

The rearrangement uses TRBV7-8 and TRBJ2-2; D is perhaps TRBD1 or TRBD2 (5 bases each). V lost 5 bases and J lost 3, with 13 bases in between. From germline, CDR1 is SGHVS and CDR2 FQNEAQ. The CDR3 sequence is 15 residues long. The CDR3 region is CASSPPGTYTGELFF. The CDR3 nucleotides are TGTGCCAGCAGCCCCCCCGGGACCTACACCGGGGAGCTGTTTTTT.

The V gene is TRBV6-5, the J gene TRBJ2-1; 10 nucleotides agree with TRBD2. The V and J ends lost 7 bases and 5 bases, in that order; junction bases with no gene match: 5. Germline CDR1 reads MNHEY; CDR2 reads SVGAGI. The CDR3 extends over 14 amino acids. The CDR3 loop is CASTPSGRNNEQFF. CDR3 coding DNA: TGTGCCAGCACCCCTAGCGGGAGAAACAATGAGCAGTTCTTC.

The chain has TRBV5-1 and TRBJ2-1; TRBD1 aligns across 9 bases. V lost 4 bases and J lost 6; bases outside the gene matches: 8. Germline assignment: CDR1 SGHRS and CDR2 YFSETQ. The CDR3 covers 15 residues. The CDR3 sequence is CASSHVRTGVNEQFF. As DNA, the CDR3 is TGCGCCAGCAGCCATGTACGGACAGGGGTCAATGAGCAGTTCTTC. The whole variable domain, filled in from reference TRBV5-1 and TRBJ2-1, reads KAGVTQTPRYLIKTRGQQVTLSCSPISGHRSVSWYQQTPGQGLQFLFEYFSETQRNKGNFPGRFSGRQFSNSRSEMNVSTLELGDSALYLCASSHVRTGVNEQFFGPGTRLTVL.

The rearrangement joins TRBV29-1 to TRBJ1-6, with 7 positions matching TRBD1. There are 13 residues in the CDR3. Trimming took 4 bases from V and 7 from J; bases not matched to a gene: 4. Germline CDR1 and CDR2: SQVTM and ANQGSEA. CDR3 sequence (DNA): TGCAGCGTTGCCCGGGACAGCAATTCACCCCTCCACTTT. Amino acids: CSVARDSNSPLHF.

Written as DNA, the CDR3 is TGTGCCAGCAGCCCGGGACGGAACTATGGCTACACCTTC. Protein product: CASSPGRNYGYTF. This chain connects TRBV9 to TRBJ1-2, with D possibly matching TRBD1 (5 bases). Germline CDR1 reads SGDLS; CDR2 reads YYNGEE. The V gene lost 4 bases and the J gene lost 2 bases, with 9 bases spanning the gap. CDR3 length: 13 amino acids.

The rearrangement joins TRBV19 to TRBJ2-7; 12 nucleotides line up with TRBD1. V lost 5 bases and J lost 4; bases outside the gene matches: 9. Germline CDR1 and CDR2: LNHDA and SQIVND (reference sequence). The CDR3 runs to 16 residues. The DNA for the CDR3 is TGTGCCAGTAGTCCCGGGACAGGGGGCAATTGGTACGAGCAGTACTTC. This encodes CASSPGTGGNWYEQYF.

V is TRBV9 and J is TRBJ2-2, with D maybe TRBD1 (5 bases). The CDR3 runs to 15 residues. The germline gives CDR1 SGDLS, CDR2 YYNGEE. Trimming shortened V by 0 bases and J by 5 bases, and 11 bases separated the two germline ends. The CDR3 DNA sequence: TGTGCCAGCAGCGTAGTAGGGGTAGGGACCGGGGAGCTGTTTTTT. Amino acid sequence: CASSVVGVGTGELFF.

This rearrangement joins TRBV14 to TRBJ2-1; 7 nucleotides match TRBD1. Germline loops: CDR1 SGHDN, CDR2 FVKESK. Trimming at V came to 2 bases and at J to 0 bases, leaving 19 bases not matched to a gene. The CDR3 has 21 residues. In DNA, the CDR3 is TGTGCCAGCAGCCAACCCCAATTACACAGGGGCCCCAGCCACTCCTACAATGAGCAGTTCTTC. Amino acid sequence: CASSQPQLHRGPSHSYNEQFF.

The V and J genes are TRBV2 and TRBJ2-5; 7 nucleotides line up with TRBD2. The end of the DNA aligns better with TRBJ2-7, so the J call may be wrong. Germline lookup yields CDR1 SNHLY and CDR2 FYNNEI. The CDR3 has 14 residues. The CDR3 spells CASSVRRGSYEQYF. The DNA for the CDR3 is TGTGCCAGCAGTGTAAGGCGCGGGAGCTACGAGCAGTACTTC.

The rearrangement uses TRBV19 and TRBJ1-2, with unresolved D. Trimming took 0 bases from V and 1 from J, leaving 12 bases between them. The CDR3 is 16 residues long. The germline V gene has CDR1 LNHDA and CDR2 SQIVND (reference sequence). This CDR3 reads CASSIDTAPINYGYTF. For the CDR3, the DNA is TGTGCCAGTAGTATAGATACAGCACCTATTAACTATGGCTACACCTTC.

This clone was picked up one time. This CDR3 reads CASSEYSGPKGEELFF. Here the CDR3 DNA reads TGTGCCAGCAGTGAATATAGTGGGCCGAAGGGCGAGGAGCTGTTTTTT. The chain links TRBV25-1 to TRBJ2-2; D is ambiguous. Germline CDR1 and CDR2: MGHDK and SYGVNS. The ends were cut back, 0 bases at V and 10 bases at J, with 18 bases in the middle. CDR3 size: 16 residues.

CDR3 nucleotide sequence: TGTGCCAGCCTCAGCGGGGGAATCGGGGAGCAGTACTTC. Its protein is CASLSGGIGEQYF. V and J are TRBV2 and TRBJ2-7, with 8 bases lining up with TRBD2. The CDR3 is made up of 13 amino acids. With V trimmed by 8 bases and J by 7 bases, 10 bases remained unmatched. In germline, CDR1 is SNHLY, CDR2 FYNNEI.

V usage is TRBV7-9 and J usage is TRBJ2-5; possibly TRBD1 for D (5 bases). The CDR3 is 14 residues long. Germline CDR1 reads SEHNR; CDR2 reads FQNEAQ (reference sequence). Trimming removed 2 bases at V and 2 bases at J, with 9 bases between. CDR3 coding DNA: TGTGCCAGCAGCTTAAGACAGTCACAAGAGACCCAGTACTTC. Amino acids: CASSLRQSQETQYF.

V and J are TRBV5-1 and TRBJ2-3; 7 bases align to TRBD2. The CDR3 contains 15 residues. Germline CDR1 SGHRS, CDR2 YFSETQ. Trimming cost V 4 bases and J 3 bases; bases outside gene matches: 8. The CDR3 spells CASSDGLDGTDTQYF. The CDR3 nucleotides read TGCGCCAGCAGCGACGGACTAGATGGAACAGATACGCAGTATTTT.

This chain connects TRBV7-8 to TRBJ1-2; tentative D call: TRBD1 (5 bases). V dropped 0 bases and J dropped 6 bases, with 14 bases sitting between them. The CDR3 is 15 residues long. Germline CDR1 reads SGHVS; CDR2 reads FQNEAQ. CDR3 DNA sequence: TGTGCCAGCAGCTTAGCGGAAGGGGCATGGCATGGCTACACCTTC. Amino acid sequence: CASSLAEGAWHGYTF.

The chain couples TRBV28 to TRBJ1-5, with D uncertain. V dropped 3 bases and J dropped 1 base, with 7 bases sitting between them. The CDR3 has 14 residues. Germline CDR1 reads MDHEN; CDR2 reads SYDVKM. The CDR3 region is CASSFGGSNQPQHF. The CDR3 coding sequence is TGTGCCAGCAGTTTTGGTGGGAGCAATCAGCCCCAGCATTTT.

The chain uses TRBV9 and TRBJ2-7; 11 bases map to TRBD2. CDR3 length equals 15 residues. CDR1 is SGDLS and CDR2 is YYNGEE in the germline V gene. The ends lost 3 bases at V and 6 bases at J; junction bases unmatched: 8. CDR3 DNA: TGTGCCAGCAGCGCTACTAGCGGGGGTTCGGGCGAGCAGTACTTC. It translates to CASSATSGGSGEQYF.

This chain joins TRBV5-1 and TRBJ2-1; D assignment may be TRBD1 or TRBD2 (5 bases each). CDR1 and CDR2 from the germline V gene are SGHRS and YFSETQ. CDR3 length: 16 amino acids. Trimming pared 0 bases from V and 5 bases from J, leaving 15 bases between. The CDR3 is CASSLAAQAGNNEQFF. The CDR3 DNA is TGCGCCAGCAGCTTGGCCGCACAGGCGGGCAACAATGAGCAGTTCTTC.

This rearrangement joins TRBV5-8 to TRBJ1-5; no clear D gene. This CDR3 has 15 amino acids. Germline lookup yields CDR1 SGHTS and CDR2 YDEGEE. The V end was cut by 4 bases, the J end by 7 bases, with 18 bases between. CDR3: CASSPWGGGVQPQHF. CDR3 DNA sequence: TGTGCCAGCAGCCCCTGGGGTGGCGGGGTACAGCCCCAGCATTTT.

This chain connects TRBV9 to TRBJ2-7; D could derive from TRBD1 or TRBD2 (5 bases each). V was cut by 0 bases and J by 6 bases, with 13 bases left in between. This CDR3 region has 14 residues. The germline V gene has CDR1 SGDLS and CDR2 YYNGEE. CDR3 region: CASSVAPRGGEQYF. In DNA form, the CDR3 reads TGTGCCAGCAGCGTAGCCCCACGTGGGGGCGAGCAGTACTTC.